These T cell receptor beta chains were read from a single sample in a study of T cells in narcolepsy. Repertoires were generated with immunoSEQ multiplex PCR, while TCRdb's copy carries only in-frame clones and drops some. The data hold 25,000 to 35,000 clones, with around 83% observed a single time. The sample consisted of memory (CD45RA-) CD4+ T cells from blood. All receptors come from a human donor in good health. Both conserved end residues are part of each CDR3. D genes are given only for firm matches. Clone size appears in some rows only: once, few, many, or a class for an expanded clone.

TGTGCCAGCTCACCACGAAGAGGAGGCGGCAAGGATTCACCCCTCCACTTT | CASSPRRGGGKDSPLHF | - | TRBJ1-6 | - | TRBV18
TGTGCCAGCAGGAGGCTCCCGACAGGGGGCATGGAGGGCTACACCTTC | CASRRLPTGGMEGYTF | TRBD1 | TRBJ1-2 | - | TRBV27
TGTGCCAGCAGCTTGGATGAGGGGGCCCCCTACAATGAGCAGTTCTTC | CASSLDEGAPYNEQFF | TRBD1 | TRBJ2-1 | - | TRBV5-4
TGCGCCAGCAGCTTGGAACGCACTGAAGCTTTCTTT | CASSLERTEAFF | - | TRBJ1-1 | - | TRBV5-1
TGTGCCAGCAGGGACGGGGGTAGCTCCTACGAGCAGTACTTC | CASRDGGSSYEQYF | - | TRBJ2-7 | few | TRBV6-6
TGTGCCAGCAGTGAGAGGGGCGCCTCTGGGGCCAACGTCCTGACTTTC | CASSERGASGANVLTF | - | TRBJ2-6 | - | TRBV6-1
TGTGCCAGCAGCTTAGCGCTAAAGGACGGAACAGATACGCAGTATTTT | CASSLALKDGTDTQYF | - | TRBJ2-3 | - | TRBV7-2
TGCGCCAGCAGCCAAGATTGGGCAGGGCAAGAGACCCAGTACTTC | CASSQDWAGQETQYF | - | TRBJ2-5 | - | TRBV4-3
TGCGCCAGCAGCTTGGCGGAGGGGGCCCAGTACTTC | CASSLAEGAQYF | - | TRBJ2-5 | - | TRBV5-1
TGTGCCAGCAGCGATAGTGAAGGTGAGCAGTTCTTC | CASSDSEGEQFF | - | TRBJ2-1 | - | TRBV9
TGTGCCAGTACCAGGGATAACGCCGGGGAGCTGTTTTTT | CASTRDNAGELFF | - | TRBJ2-2 | - | TRBV19
TGTGCCAGCGGTCTAGCGGGGATCACAGATACGCAGTATTTT | CASGLAGITDTQYF | TRBD2 | TRBJ2-3 | - | TRBV11-2
TGTGCCAGCAGCTCAACAGGGGGCCTTGGCTACACCTTC | CASSSTGGLGYTF | TRBD1 | TRBJ1-2 | - | TRBV7-2
TGTGCCAGCAGCTTTGGGAGCGGCAGGGACGAAAAACTGTTTTTT | CASSFGSGRDEKLFF | - | TRBJ1-4 | - | TRBV7-6
TGTGCCAGTGCTGTGTGGACTAATGAAAAACTGTTTTTT | CASAVWTNEKLFF | - | TRBJ1-4 | few | TRBV19
TGTGCCAGCAACAGACAGGGTAGCTCTGGGGCCAACGTCCTGACTTTC | CASNRQGSSGANVLTF | TRBD1 | TRBJ2-6 | - | TRBV7-2
TGTGCCAGTACCCCTAGCGGGGGTTACAATGAGCAGTTCTTC | CASTPSGGYNEQFF | TRBD2 | TRBJ2-1 | - | TRBV28
TGTGCCAGCAGCCCTACAGGGATCGGAAACACCATATATTTT | CASSPTGIGNTIYF | - | TRBJ1-3 | few | TRBV9
TGTGCCAGTAGCCGAGACAGCCTGAGGACTAACTATGGCTACACCTTC | CASSRDSLRTNYGYTF | - | TRBJ1-2 | - | TRBV19
TGTGCCAGTAGCCGTCCCCCCCTCGGGGGGAGAGGTCAGCCCCAGCATTTT | CASSRPPLGGRGQPQHF | - | TRBJ1-5 | once | TRBV19
TGTGCCAGCAGTCAGACGGCTAACTATGGCTACACCTTC | CASSQTANYGYTF | - | TRBJ1-2 | - | TRBV6-5
TGTGCCAGCAGTTCCACCGGGACAGTCTATGGCTACACCTTC | CASSSTGTVYGYTF | TRBD1 | TRBJ1-2 | few | TRBV28
TGTGCCAGTAGTATCAGGTACCAAGAGACCCAGTACTTC | CASSIRYQETQYF | - | TRBJ2-5 | - | TRBV19
TGTGCCAGCAGGGGGCAGAGTTCACCCCTCCACTTT | CASRGQSSPLHF | - | TRBJ1-6 | - | TRBV6-1
TGTGCCAGCAACCGGGACAGGTCCTACTACGAGCAGTACTTC | CASNRDRSYYEQYF | TRBD1 | TRBJ2-7 | - | TRBV6-1
TGTGCCATCAGTCCTAGCGGGGTGAGCCAGTACTTC | CAISPSGVSQYF | TRBD2 | TRBJ2-5 | - | TRBV10-3
TGTGCCAGCAGCTTAGCTTTAGGGGGGTATAGTTACGAGCAGTACTTC | CASSLALGGYSYEQYF | - | TRBJ2-7 | - | TRBV7-2
TGCGCCAGCAGCTTGTTAGCGGTTCGTGCTAGCACAGATACGCAGTATTTT | CASSLLAVRASTDTQYF | - | TRBJ2-3 | - | TRBV5-1
TGTGCCAGCAGCGCCGCAGGGGGCGTCGGAACAGATACGCAGTATTTT | CASSAAGGVGTDTQYF | TRBD1 | TRBJ2-3 | - | TRBV9
TGTGCCAGCTCGGACAGTGGAAAACTGTTTTTT | CASSDSGKLFF | - | TRBJ1-4 | few | TRBV6-1
TGTGCCAGCAGCCGAAGCGGTATGAGGGACAGAGGCTACACCTTC | CASSRSGMRDRGYTF | TRBD1 | TRBJ1-2 | - | TRBV6-5
TGTGCCAGCAGTGGATCAACAGGGGGCGGACAGCCCCAGCATTTT | CASSGSTGGGQPQHF | TRBD1 | TRBJ1-5 | - | TRBV2
TGTGCCAGCAGCCGGGACTTGAATGAAAAACTGTTTTTT | CASSRDLNEKLFF | - | TRBJ1-4 | once | TRBV28
TGCGCCAGCAGCTTGAGTGCAACTAATGAAAAACTGTTTTTT | CASSLSATNEKLFF | - | TRBJ1-4 | - | TRBV5-1
TGTGCCAGCAGCCCGCACGGTACTTATCAGCCCCAGCATTTT | CASSPHGTYQPQHF | - | TRBJ1-5 | - | TRBV2
TGTGCCAGCAGCTTAGTTCCAACATCAACGGGGGAGCTGTTTTTT | CASSLVPTSTGELFF | - | TRBJ2-2 | - | TRBV11-2
TGCGCCAGCAGTCCCGGGGCCCTTGCCCAAGAGACCCAGTACTTC | CASSPGALAQETQYF | - | TRBJ2-5 | - | TRBV5-1
TGCGCCAGCAGCTTGGGAGGGGACTCCTACAATGAGCAGTTCTTC | CASSLGGDSYNEQFF | - | TRBJ2-1 | - | TRBV5-1
TGTGCCATACGAAAGGGGACAGTAAACACCGGGGAGCTGTTTTTT | CAIRKGTVNTGELFF | TRBD1 | TRBJ2-2 | - | TRBV5-4
TGTGCCAGCAGTTACTACTCTGGAAACACCATATATTTT | CASSYYSGNTIYF | - | TRBJ1-3 | - | TRBV6-5
TGTGCCTGGAGCATCGGGGGGGCAGGGAATTCACCCCTCCACTTT | CAWSIGGAGNSPLHF | - | TRBJ1-6 | - | TRBV30
TGTGCCAGCCAGTTGTCAAGAGGGGGCAGAATAACTAATGGCTACACCTTC | CASQLSRGGRITNGYTF | TRBD1 | TRBJ1-2 | - | TRBV5-8
TGTGCCAGCAGTTACTCTGTACAGGAAGGTAATGAAAAACTGTTTTTT | CASSYSVQEGNEKLFF | - | TRBJ1-4 | - | TRBV6-5
TGTGCCAGCAGTCTGTATCAGGGTCGGGGTCAGCCCCAGCATTTT | CASSLYQGRGQPQHF | - | TRBJ1-5 | - | TRBV28
TGTGCCAGCTCACCCTCACAGGGCGAGAGGCCCCAGCATTTT | CASSPSQGERPQHF | - | TRBJ1-5 | - | TRBV18
TGTGCCAGCAGCTGGGGTGGGGATGGCTACACCTTC | CASSWGGDGYTF | - | TRBJ1-2 | - | TRBV11-2
TGTGCCAGCAGTTACCCAGACAAGTCTGGCTACACCTTC | CASSYPDKSGYTF | - | TRBJ1-2 | - | TRBV6-5
TGTGCCAGCAGCTTGCCCAGACAGGGAAACGAGCAGTACTTC | CASSLPRQGNEQYF | TRBD1 | TRBJ2-7 | - | TRBV5-4
TGTGCCAGCAGCTTATACGGGGTTACAGATACGCAGTATTTT | CASSLYGVTDTQYF | - | TRBJ2-3 | - | TRBV7-2
TGCGCCAGCAGCCAAACGGGAACCTCCTACAATGAGCAGTTCTTC | CASSQTGTSYNEQFF | - | TRBJ2-1 | - | TRBV4-3
TGTGCCAGCAGGGGGGTCTTTAACTATGGCTACACCTTC | CASRGVFNYGYTF | - | TRBJ1-2 | - | TRBV2
TGTGCCAGTGACAGAAGCAATCAGCCCCAGCATTTT | CASDRSNQPQHF | - | TRBJ1-5 | - | TRBV28
TGTGCCAGCAGTGATGCGAGGGATGGGGCCAACGTCCTGACTTTC | CASSDARDGANVLTF | - | TRBJ2-6 | - | TRBV6-1
TGTGCCAGCAGCCCCACAGGGGTCGTTACTGAAGCTTTCTTT | CASSPTGVVTEAFF | TRBD1 | TRBJ1-1 | - | TRBV11-2
TGCGCCAGCAGCTCACTGCCGGGGGGAGGACAAGAGACCCAGTACTTC | CASSSLPGGGQETQYF | TRBD2 | TRBJ2-5 | few | TRBV5-1
TGTGCCAGCAGTTTACTCCCCGGACAGGGGAACACTGAAGCTTTCTTT | CASSLLPGQGNTEAFF | TRBD1 | TRBJ1-1 | - | TRBV28
TGTGCCAGCAGTTCCTCCAGGGAGGCTGGGGCCAACGTCCTGACTTTC | CASSSSREAGANVLTF | - | TRBJ2-6 | - | TRBV27